The 27 T cell receptor beta chains presented below share a single source sample, sequenced in a study of blood T cell repertoires in COVID-19. Assay: immunoSEQ multiplex PCR; the TCRdb copy retains only in-frame clones and omits some. The sample includes around 90,000 clones, approximately 86% seen only once; the top ten take 12%. Source material: peripheral blood. The receptors originated from a woman aged 65 to 85 with active or convalescent COVID-19.

The V and J genes are TRBV15 and TRBJ2-5; 7 bases match TRBD1. Unmatched junction bases numbered 9, after V lost 4 bases and J lost 4 bases. The CDR3 covers 15 residues. The germline V gene encodes CDR1 LNHNV and CDR2 YYDKDF (reference sequence). The CDR3 DNA reads as TGTGCCACCAGCAACCTACGAGGGGGCGGAGAGACCCAGTACTTC. Translating gives CATSNLRGGGETQYF.

The chain has TRBV18 and TRBJ1-2, with unresolved D. The germline V and J ends were trimmed by 3 bases and 8 bases, with 19 bases remaining between them. Looked up from germline, CDR1 is KGHSH and CDR2 is LQKENI. The CDR3 totals 15 residues. Written as DNA, the CDR3 is TGTGCCAGCTCACCGGTCGTCGAGGGAGTGGAGGGCTACACCTTC. Residues: CASSPVVEGVEGYTF. Full variable domain (remainder filled in from reference TRBV18 and TRBJ1-2): NAGVMQNPRHLVRRRGQEARLRCSPMKGHSHVYWYRQLPEEGLKFMVYLQKENIIDESGMPKERFSAEFPKEGPSILRIQQVVRGDSAAYFCASSPVVEGVEGYTFGSGTRLTVV.

The V call is TRBV28, the J call TRBJ2-7; D remains ambiguous. Trimming removed 8 bases at V and 8 bases at J, with 16 bases between. The CDR3 covers 12 residues. CDR1 is MDHEN and CDR2 is SYDVKM in the germline V gene. The CDR3 protein is CASVNSHGKQYF. DNA for the CDR3: TGTGCCAGCGTGAACAGCCACGGTAAGCAGTACTTC.

This clone was recorded once. The chain couples TRBV13 to TRBJ1-6; D not resolved. The V gene lost 0 bases and the J gene lost 0 bases, with 9 bases spanning the gap. Germline V CDR1 and CDR2: PRHDT, FYEKMQ (reference sequence). The CDR3 extends over 17 amino acids. This CDR3 reads CASSLGAASSYNSPLHF. In DNA form, the CDR3 reads TGTGCCAGCAGCTTAGGGGCAGCTAGCTCCTATAATTCACCCCTCCACTTT.

The gene calls are TRBV6-6 and TRBJ1-2; 10 bases are shared with TRBD1. The J segment lost 2 bases and the V segment lost 2 bases, leaving 2 bases of the junction unmatched. CDR3 length: 15 residues. Per germline, CDR1 MNHNY and CDR2 SVGAGI (reference sequence). The CDR3: CASSYGQGGNYGYTF. DNA for the CDR3: TGTGCCAGCAGTTACGGACAGGGGGGGAACTATGGCTACACCTTC.

The chain combines TRBV4-3 with TRBJ2-1, with 8 bases matching TRBD2. Germline V gene sequence: CDR1 LGHNA, CDR2 YSLEER. V lost 4 bases, J lost 7 bases, and 18 bases stayed unmatched. The CDR3 length is 18 residues. CDR3 in DNA: TGCGCCAGCAGCCCCTCTCCTGGCGGGGGGACCGTTCGGAATGAGCAGTTCTTC. Its translation: CASSPSPGGGTVRNEQFF.

This sequence joins TRBV7-9 and TRBJ1-1; D gene unclear. The length of the CDR3 is 14 residues. Germline V gene lookup returns CDR1 SEHNR and CDR2 FQNEAQ (reference sequence). The V gene lost 2 bases and the J gene lost 0 bases, with 7 bases spanning the gap. Here the CDR3 reads CASSLLPVNTEAFF. CDR3 DNA sequence: TGTGCCAGCAGCTTACTCCCAGTGAACACTGAAGCTTTCTTT.

CDR3 sequence reads: CASSATQASNQPQHF. The CDR3 DNA is TGTGCCAGCAGCGCCACACAGGCCAGCAATCAGCCCCAGCATTTT. V is TRBV11-2 and J is TRBJ1-5, with D perhaps matching TRBD1 (5 bases). With 5 bases removed from V and 1 base from J, the gap between germline ends came to 12 bases. This CDR3 has 15 amino acids. Germline loops: CDR1 SGHAT, CDR2 FQNNGV.

This chain links TRBV5-6 with TRBJ1-5, with TRBD1 matching 10 bases. This CDR3 region has 16 residues. Germline V gene data show CDR1 as SGHDT and CDR2 as YYEEEE. The ends lost 4 bases at V and 2 bases at J; junction bases unmatched: 6. Here the CDR3 reads CASSLGQGVGNQPQHF. Here the CDR3 DNA reads TGTGCCAGCAGCCTCGGACAGGGGGTTGGCAATCAGCCCCAGCATTTT.

The V and J genes are TRBV4-2 and TRBJ2-7; D is undetermined. Trimming removed 0 bases from V and 4 bases from J, with 10 bases in between. Germline V gene lookup returns CDR1 LGHNA and CDR2 YNFKEQ. CDR3 size: 14 residues. The CDR3: CASSQDTRVYEQYF. In DNA form, the CDR3 reads TGTGCCAGCAGCCAAGATACACGGGTTTACGAGCAGTACTTC.

The chain couples TRBV28 to TRBJ2-5; 9 positions match TRBD1. From germline, CDR1 is MDHEN and CDR2 SYDVKM. Trimming at V came to 1 base and at J to 4 bases, leaving 4 bases not matched to a gene. This CDR3 comprises 15 residues. CDR3 DNA sequence: TGTGCCAGCAGTTTATTTACAGGGGGCCTAGAGACCCAGTACTTC. Its translation: CASSLFTGGLETQYF.

The table lists this clone with a count of one. The chain uses TRBV14 and TRBJ2-7, with a weak D call TRBD1 (6 bases). The CDR3 covers 14 residues. The ends were cut back, 4 bases at V and 4 bases at J, with 14 bases in the middle. Germline V gene sequence: CDR1 SGHDN, CDR2 FVKESK. In DNA form, the CDR3 reads TGTGCCAGCAGCCTACAGGGTCCCCCTTACGAGCAGTACTTC. Its protein product is CASSLQGPPYEQYF.

There are a few counts of this clone. The gene calls are TRBV4-1 and TRBJ2-5; D perhaps matches TRBD1 (6 bases). Germline V gene data show CDR1 as MGHRA and CDR2 as YSYEKL. The CDR3 is 17 amino acids. The V and J ends lost 4 bases and 5 bases respectively, with 23 bases between them. The CDR3: CASSPEQGSSEGETQYF. The DNA for the CDR3 is TGCGCCAGCAGCCCGGAACAGGGATCCTCCGAGGGGGAGACCCAGTACTTC.

This chain connects TRBV19 to TRBJ1-3; 7 nucleotides agree with TRBD1. Trimming at V came to 0 bases and at J to 4 bases, leaving 9 bases not matched to a gene. CDR1 is LNHDA, CDR2 SQIVND, per germline (reference sequence). The CDR3 sequence is 17 residues long. CDR3: CASSIEIQGRAGNTIYF. Written as DNA, the CDR3 is TGTGCCAGTAGTATAGAGATACAGGGGCGGGCGGGAAACACCATATATTTT.

CDR3 in amino acids: CASSYHPNGQESNYGYTF. The CDR3 DNA is TGTGCCAGCAGTTACCATCCTAACGGACAGGAGTCTAACTATGGCTACACCTTC. The chain joins TRBV27 to TRBJ1-2; TRBD1 aligns across 7 bases. Germline CDR1 reads MNHEY; CDR2 reads SMNVEV (reference sequence). V lost 4 bases and J lost 0; bases outside the gene matches: 14. CDR3 size: 18 residues.

V usage is TRBV28 and J usage is TRBJ2-7; 12 bases are shared with TRBD1. V shed 6 bases and J 6 bases; nucleotides not matched to a gene: 6. Germline CDR1 MDHEN, CDR2 SYDVKM. This CDR3 is built from 14 residues. CDR3 loop: CASRAGTGGSEQYF. The CDR3 DNA reads TGTGCCAGCAGGGCCGGGACAGGGGGCTCCGAGCAGTACTTC.

The gene calls are TRBV6-2 or TRBV6-3 and TRBJ2-2, with a weak D call TRBD2 (5 bases). V was pared by 2 bases and J by 6 bases, with 13 bases between. From germline, CDR1 is MNHEY and CDR2 SVGEGT. The CDR3 is 15 residues long. The CDR3, as DNA: TGTGCCAGCAGTTACGCGGGTTGGATTGCCGGGGAGCTGTTTTTT. It encodes CASSYAGWIAGELFF.

The chain combines TRBV18 with TRBJ2-7; weak D call: TRBD1 (5 bases). CDR1 and CDR2 (germline): KGHSH, LQKENI. Trimming cost V 0 bases and J 5 bases, with 11 bases left between them. The CDR3 sequence is 14 residues long. The chain's CDR3 is CASSPPLGLHEQYF. CDR3 in DNA: TGTGCCAGCTCACCACCGTTGGGGCTCCACGAGCAGTACTTC.

This clone was seen just once. The rearrangement links TRBV6-1 to TRBJ1-4; 11 bases fit TRBD1. The J segment lost 5 bases and the V segment lost 6 bases, leaving 8 bases of the junction unmatched. Per germline, CDR1 MNHNS and CDR2 SASEGT. The CDR3 sequence is 16 residues long. The CDR3 spells CASREWTGGHNEKLFF. CDR3 bases: TGTGCCAGCAGGGAATGGACAGGGGGCCACAATGAAAAACTGTTTTTT.

This chain's CDR3 is CASSWGTGQTEAFF. CDR3 DNA sequence: TGTGCCAGCAGCTGGGGGACGGGACAGACTGAAGCTTTCTTT. The V gene is TRBV11-2, the J gene TRBJ1-1; 7 positions match TRBD1. The CDR3 spans 14 residues. V trimming: 4 bases; J trimming: 5 bases; junction bases outside the gene matches: 7. The germline gives CDR1 SGHAT, CDR2 FQNNGV.

About this clone itself: The identical CDR3 is also encoded by other nucleotide sequences in the sample. The gene calls are TRBV5-1 and TRBJ2-5; D not resolved. V shed 0 bases and J shed 3 bases, with 6 bases lying between them. The germline V gene has CDR1 SGHRS and CDR2 YFSETQ. The CDR3 consists of 13 residues. The DNA for the CDR3 is TGCGCCAGCAGCTTGGGAACTAAAGAGACCCAGTACTTC. It translates to CASSLGTKETQYF.

The V gene is TRBV21-1, the J gene TRBJ1-2. TRBV21-1 is noted as a pseudogene. CDR3 length: 13 residues. The CDR3 DNA follows: TGTGCCAGCAGCTCCCGGGAGGGGGGTGGCTACACCTTC. This encodes CASSSREGGGYTF.

The V and J genes are TRBV7-2 and TRBJ2-6; D might be TRBD2 (6 bases). This CDR3 spans 16 amino acids. With 5 bases removed from V and 0 bases from J, the gap between germline ends came to 11 bases. CDR1 and CDR2 (germline): SGHTA, FQGNSA. The CDR3 bases are TGTGCCAGCAGCCTCGGGACTTACTCTGGGGCCAACGTCCTGACTTTC. This sequence encodes CASSLGTYSGANVLTF. Supplemented by reference TRBV7-2 and TRBJ2-6, the full variable domain reads GAGVSQSPSNKVTEKGKDVELRCDPISGHTALYWYRQSLGQGLEFLIYFQGNSAPDKSGLPSDRFSAERTGGSVSTLTIQRTQQEDSAVYLCASSLGTYSGANVLTFGAGSRLTVL.

This rearrangement joins TRBV28 to TRBJ1-1; 7 bases map to TRBD1. Trimming took 3 bases from V and 2 from J; bases not matched to a gene: 15. CDR1 and CDR2 (germline): MDHEN, SYDVKM. This CDR3 comprises 18 residues. CDR3 region: CASSFASRGQGVNTEAFF. The CDR3 DNA reads as TGTGCCAGCAGTTTTGCGAGCAGGGGTCAGGGGGTAAACACTGAAGCTTTCTTT.

This clone has just a few counts. The gene calls are TRBV5-1 and TRBJ1-1; D possibly corresponds to TRBD1 (6 bases). Germline V CDR1 and CDR2: SGHRS, YFSETQ. CDR3 size: 13 residues. Between the trimmed V and J ends, which lost 4 bases and 6 bases, there was a span of 13 bases. CDR3 sequence: CASSPQGFAEAFF. The CDR3 nucleotides read TGCGCCAGCAGCCCACAGGGATTTGCTGAAGCTTTCTTT.

V is TRBV9 and J is TRBJ1-4; 9 bases line up with TRBD1. Germline V CDR1 and CDR2: SGDLS, YYNGEE. The CDR3 has 17 residues. Trimming cost V 4 bases and J 4 bases; bases outside gene matches: 11. The CDR3 reads CASSPHPPGQGNEKLFF. The CDR3 DNA reads as TGTGCCAGCAGCCCCCACCCCCCGGGACAGGGTAATGAAAAACTGTTTTTT.

The chain has TRBV14 and TRBJ1-4, with 9 positions matching TRBD1. Germline CDR1 SGHDN, CDR2 FVKESK. V shed 1 base, J shed 5 bases, and the junction held 8 bases outside the gene matches. The CDR3 contains 17 residues. CDR3 loop: CASSQVAGGTGNEKLFF. The CDR3, as DNA: TGTGCCAGCAGCCAAGTCGCTGGCGGGACAGGGAATGAAAAACTGTTTTTT. Together with reference TRBV14 and TRBJ1-4, the CDR3 gives the full variable domain: EAGVTQFPSHSVIEKGQTVTLRCDPISGHDNLYWYRRVMGKEIKFLLHFVKESKQDESGMPNNRFLAERTGGTYSTLKVQPAELEDSGVYFCASSQVAGGTGNEKLFFGSGTQLSVL.